The 13 T cell receptor beta chains reported below all come from one sample, sequenced in a study of T cells in Graves' hyperthyroidism and ophthalmopathy. It was RNA transcripts that yielded the amplified TCR beta CDR3 regions. First-round RT-PCR targeting the TCR CDR3 was performed with the HTBI primer set. TCRdb reanalysed the multiplex PCR reads using MiXCR and keeps one entry per CDR3 protein. The sample contains approximately 530,000 distinct CDR3 sequences, 16% of which appear only once. The sample taken for sequencing was blood. These receptors came from a woman aged 18-30 years with Graves' hyperthyroidism.

There are many counts of this clonotype. The chain links TRBV28 to TRBJ2-7, with 7 bases that match TRBD2. Germline lookup yields CDR1 MDHEN and CDR2 SYDVKM. The CDR3 sequence is 15 residues long. V shed 5 bases, J shed 2 bases, and the junction held 9 bases outside the gene matches. The CDR3 reads CASSTPGLKTYEQYF. In DNA form, the CDR3 reads TGTGCCAGCAGTACACCGGGACTAAAGACCTACGAGCAGTACTTC. Looking up the rest from reference TRBV28 and TRBJ2-7 gives the full variable domain: DVKVTQSSRYLVKRTGEKVFLECVQDMDHENMFWYRQDPGLGLRLIYFSYDVKMKEKGDIPEGYSVSREKKERFSLILESASTNQTSMYLCASSTPGLKTYEQYFGPGTRLTVT.

This clonotype was seen repeatedly, ten times or more. V usage is TRBV2 and J usage is TRBJ2-7; 13 nucleotides match TRBD2. This CDR3 is 17 amino acids long. Losses at the gene ends were 3 bases for V and 4 bases for J; bases not matched to a gene: 9. Germline values: CDR1 SNHLY, CDR2 FYNNEI. The CDR3 is CASSDFRLAGGLYEQYF. In DNA, the CDR3 is TGTGCCAGCAGTGACTTCCGACTAGCGGGAGGCCTATACGAGCAGTACTTC.

This clonotype appeared a few times. The chain carries TRBV25-1 and TRBJ1-2, with D possibly TRBD1 on 6 matching bases. Trimming took off 4 bases at V and 6 bases at J, with 9 bases between the two ends. The CDR3 has 12 residues. Germline values: CDR1 MGHDK, CDR2 SYGVNS. CDR3 nucleotides: TGTGCCAGCAGTGGAACAGGGAATGGCTACACCTTC. Encoded protein: CASSGTGNGYTF.

V and J are TRBV19 and TRBJ1-2; D gene ambiguous. Germline values: CDR1 LNHDA, CDR2 SQIVND (reference sequence). V was clipped by 1 base and J by 5 bases, with 14 bases between them. This CDR3 has 15 amino acids. The CDR3 is CASSIGAGRTYGYTF. The CDR3 nucleotides read TGTGCCAGTAGTATAGGGGCAGGTCGAACGTATGGCTACACCTTC. Full variable domain (outside the CDR3, taken from reference TRBV19 and TRBJ1-2): DGGITQSPKYLFRKEGQNVTLSCEQNLNHDAMYWYRQDPGQGLRLIYYSQIVNDFQKGDIAEGYSVSREKKESFPLTVTSAQKNPTAFYLCASSIGAGRTYGYTFGSGTRLTVV.

In this sample, this clonotype turned up a few times. The V and J genes are TRBV18 and TRBJ1-2; TRBD1 matches at 11 bases. Germline CDR1 and CDR2: KGHSH and LQKENI. The CDR3 has 16 residues. V dropped 6 bases and J dropped 5; count of bases not matched to a gene: 11. CDR3 sequence reads: CASSPSIGQGAYGYTF. The DNA of the CDR3 is TGTGCCAGCTCTCCTTCTATCGGACAGGGGGCATATGGCTACACCTTC. Full variable domain (rest looked up from reference TRBV18 and TRBJ1-2): NAGVMQNPRHLVRRRGQEARLRCSPMKGHSHVYWYRQLPEEGLKFMVYLQKENIIDESGMPKERFSAEFPKEGPSILRIQQVVRGDSAAYFCASSPSIGQGAYGYTFGSGTRLTVV.

In its sample, this clonotype was seen many times. The chain links TRBV28 to TRBJ2-3; 7 bases are a match to TRBD1. The ends lost 2 bases at V and 5 bases at J; junction bases unmatched: 7. Per the germline V gene, CDR1 is MDHEN and CDR2 is SYDVKM. The CDR3 is made up of 15 amino acids. In DNA form, the CDR3 reads TGTGCCAGCAGTTTACCGGGACAGAAAATAGATACGCAGTATTTT. Protein sequence: CASSLPGQKIDTQYF.

The chain employs TRBV7-2 and TRBJ1-6, with unresolved D. V was shortened by 0 bases and J by 10 bases, with 13 bases between the two germline ends. CDR3 size: 15 residues. The germline V gene encodes CDR1 SGHTA and CDR2 FQGNSA. In nucleotides, the CDR3 is TGTGCCAGCAGCTTAGCCGACCGATTAGGATCACCCCTCCACTTT. Translating gives CASSLADRLGSPLHF.

V usage is TRBV20-1 and J usage is TRBJ2-5; perhaps TRBD2 as D (6 bases). Germline CDR1 reads DFQATT; CDR2 reads SNEGSKA (reference sequence). V shed 6 bases and J shed 2 bases, with 16 bases lying between them. The CDR3 spans 14 residues. CDR3: CSAVPGLLQETQYF. CDR3 nucleotides: TGCAGTGCGGTCCCGGGACTGTTACAAGAGACCCAGTACTTC.

This clonotype has a count of ten or more. The chain is built from TRBV10-3 and TRBJ2-1, with 8 bases matching TRBD2. Germline lookup yields CDR1 ENHRY and CDR2 SYGVKD. V shed 6 bases and J 6 bases; nucleotides not matched to a gene: 22. The CDR3 has 19 residues. CDR3 sequence reads: CAIRRDPSGTGGSSNEQFF. CDR3 sequence (DNA): TGTGCCATCAGGCGGGATCCCTCCGGGACGGGAGGGAGTAGCAATGAGCAGTTCTTC.

V usage is TRBV7-3 and J usage is TRBJ1-1, with D maybe TRBD1 (5 bases). Trimming stripped 2 bases from V and 5 bases from J, with 15 bases between. Germline loops: CDR1 SGHTA, CDR2 FQGTGA. The CDR3 sequence is 15 residues long. CDR3 nucleotides: TGTGCCAGCAGCTTACAGGGCCCGGGTCGGACTGAAGCTTTCTTT. Translated, it gives CASSLQGPGRTEAFF.

The CDR3 is CAIGVQGGETQYF. CDR3 bases: TGTGCCATCGGAGTACAGGGGGGAGAGACCCAGTACTTC. The chain is built from TRBV10-3 and TRBJ2-5, with 8 bases fitting TRBD1. The CDR3 runs to 13 residues. The J segment lost 4 bases and the V segment lost 8 bases, leaving 6 bases of the junction unmatched. Germline V gives CDR1 ENHRY, CDR2 SYGVKD.

The CDR3 is CASSLIAGGGTGELFF. The CDR3 region has the DNA TGTGCCAGCAGCTTAATAGCAGGGGGCGGCACCGGGGAGCTGTTTTTT. The rearrangement joins TRBV7-2 to TRBJ2-2; 8 nucleotides line up with TRBD1. Germline loops: CDR1 SGHTA, CDR2 FQGNSA. The CDR3 spans 16 residues. V shed 2 bases, J shed 4 bases, and the junction held 6 bases outside the gene matches. The whole variable domain, remainder taken from reference TRBV7-2 and TRBJ2-2, is GAGVSQSPSNKVTEKGKDVELRCDPISGHTALYWYRQSLGQGLEFLIYFQGNSAPDKSGLPSDRFSAERTGGSVSTLTIQRTQQEDSAVYLCASSLIAGGGTGELFFGEGSRLTVL.

This clonotype was recorded many times. The chain recombines TRBV7-2 with TRBJ2-3, with a weak D call TRBD2 (6 bases). The CDR3 is 17 amino acids. Between the trimmed V and J ends, which lost 5 bases and 2 bases, there was a span of 20 bases. The V gene's germline CDR1 is SGHTA and CDR2 FQGNSA. For the CDR3, the DNA is TGTGCCAGCAGCGCAACTTTTAGCGGAACCACCACAGATACGCAGTATTTT. Translating it yields CASSATFSGTTTDTQYF. The entire variable domain, with the rest obtained from reference TRBV7-2 and TRBJ2-3, is as follows: GAGVSQSPSNKVTEKGKDVELRCDPISGHTALYWYRQSLGQGLEFLIYFQGNSAPDKSGLPSDRFSAERTGGSVSTLTIQRTQQEDSAVYLCASSATFSGTTTDTQYFGPGTRLTVL.